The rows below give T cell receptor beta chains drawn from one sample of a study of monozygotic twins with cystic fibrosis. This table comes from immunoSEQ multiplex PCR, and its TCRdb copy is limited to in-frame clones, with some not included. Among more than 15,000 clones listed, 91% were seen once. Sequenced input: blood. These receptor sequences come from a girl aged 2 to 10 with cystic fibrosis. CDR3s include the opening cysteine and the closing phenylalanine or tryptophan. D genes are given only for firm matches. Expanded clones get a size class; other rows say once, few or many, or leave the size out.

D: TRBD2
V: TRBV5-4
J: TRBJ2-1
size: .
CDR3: CAVGGRARNEQFF
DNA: TGTGCCGTCGGCGGGAGGGCCAGAAATGAGCAGTTCTTC

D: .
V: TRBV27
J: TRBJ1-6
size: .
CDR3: CASSLWVGQGQNSPLHF
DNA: TGTGCCAGCAGTTTGTGGGTGGGGCAGGGCCAAAATTCACCCCTCCACTTT

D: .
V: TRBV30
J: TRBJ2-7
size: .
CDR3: CAWSVPRGSGYEQYF
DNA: TGTGCCTGGAGTGTACCTAGGGGCAGCGGCTACGAGCAGTACTTC

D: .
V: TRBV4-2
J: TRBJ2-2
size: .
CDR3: CASSQEKFERGTGELFF
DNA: TGTGCCAGCAGCCAAGAGAAATTCGAGAGGGGCACCGGGGAGCTGTTTTTT

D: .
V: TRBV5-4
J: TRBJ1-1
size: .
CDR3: CASSPRGGKNTEAFF
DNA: TGTGCCAGCAGCCCGAGAGGGGGGAAGAACACTGAAGCTTTCTTT

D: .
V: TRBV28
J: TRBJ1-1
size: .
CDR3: CASSLYGRGRGNTEAFF
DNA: TGTGCCAGCAGTTTATACGGCAGGGGACGGGGGAACACTGAAGCTTTCTTT

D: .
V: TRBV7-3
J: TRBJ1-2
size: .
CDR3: CASSLTPGLNYGYTF
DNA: TGTGCCAGCAGCTTAACCCCAGGATTAAACTATGGCTACACCTTC

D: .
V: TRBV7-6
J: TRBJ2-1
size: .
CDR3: CASSLIYNEQFF
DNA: TGTGCCAGCAGCCTTATATACAATGAGCAGTTCTTC

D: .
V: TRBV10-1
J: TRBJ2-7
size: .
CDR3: CASSPGPRYEQYF
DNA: TGCGCCAGCAGTCCGGGACCCCGCTACGAGCAGTACTTC

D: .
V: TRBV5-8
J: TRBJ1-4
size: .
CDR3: CASSFRTVYNEKLFF
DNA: TGTGCCAGCAGCTTTAGGACAGTTTATAATGAAAAACTGTTTTTT

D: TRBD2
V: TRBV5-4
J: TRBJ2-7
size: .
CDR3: CASSFAGLEMNEQYF
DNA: TGTGCCAGCAGCTTTGCGGGACTAGAGATGAACGAGCAGTACTTC

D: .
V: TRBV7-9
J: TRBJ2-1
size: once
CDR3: CASSPSDESYNEQFF
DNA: TGTGCCAGCAGCCCATCGGACGAATCCTACAATGAGCAGTTCTTC

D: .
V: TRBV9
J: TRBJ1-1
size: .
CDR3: CASSVEQGRNTEAFF
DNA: TGTGCCAGCAGCGTAGAACAAGGGAGGAACACTGAAGCTTTCTTT

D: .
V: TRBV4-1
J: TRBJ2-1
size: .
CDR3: CASSQGPPNEQFF
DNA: TGCGCCAGCAGCCAAGGTCCGCCGAATGAGCAGTTCTTC

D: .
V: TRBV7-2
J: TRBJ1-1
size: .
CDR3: CASSLGRLNTEAFF
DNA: TGTGCCAGCAGCTTGGGCAGGCTTAACACTGAAGCTTTCTTT

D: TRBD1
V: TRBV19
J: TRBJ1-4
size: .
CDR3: CASSRGQINEKLFF
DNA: TGTGCCAGTAGTAGGGGACAGATTAATGAAAAACTGTTTTTT

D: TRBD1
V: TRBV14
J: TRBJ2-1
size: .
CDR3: CASFSTGQGNNEQFF
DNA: TGTGCCAGCTTCTCAACCGGACAGGGGAACAATGAGCAGTTCTTC

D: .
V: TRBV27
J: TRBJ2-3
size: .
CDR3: CASSSGPALTDTQYF
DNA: TGTGCCAGCAGTTCCGGACCCGCCCTCACAGATACGCAGTATTTT

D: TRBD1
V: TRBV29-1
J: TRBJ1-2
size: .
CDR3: CSYQGALGYGYTF
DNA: TGCAGCTACCAGGGGGCCTTGGGCTATGGCTACACCTTC

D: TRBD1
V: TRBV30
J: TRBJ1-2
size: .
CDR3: CAWSSGQGYGYTF
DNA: TGTGCCTGGAGTAGCGGACAGGGCTATGGCTACACCTTC

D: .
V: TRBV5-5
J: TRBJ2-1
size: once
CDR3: CASSLGANEQFF
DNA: TGTGCCAGCAGCTTGGGAGCCAATGAGCAGTTCTTC

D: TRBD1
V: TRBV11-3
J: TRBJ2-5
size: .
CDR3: CASSPSGTGQETQYF
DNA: TGTGCCAGCAGCCCCTCTGGGACAGGGCAAGAGACCCAGTACTTC

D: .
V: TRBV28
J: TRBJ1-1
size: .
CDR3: CASSFHTAPGAFF
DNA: TGTGCCAGCAGTTTTCATACTGCCCCGGGGGCTTTCTTT

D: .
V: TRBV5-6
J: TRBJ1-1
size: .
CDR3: CASQLNTEAFF
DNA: TGTGCCAGCCAGCTAAACACTGAAGCTTTCTTT

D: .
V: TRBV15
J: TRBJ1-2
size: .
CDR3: CATSRSGDYGYTF
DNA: TGTGCCACCAGCAGAAGCGGGGACTATGGCTACACCTTC

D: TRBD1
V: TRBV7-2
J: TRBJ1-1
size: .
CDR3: CASTVTGTGRTEAFF
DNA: TGTGCCAGCACCGTAACCGGGACAGGGAGAACTGAAGCTTTCTTT

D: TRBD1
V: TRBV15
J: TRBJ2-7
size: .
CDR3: CATRGQGFYEQYF
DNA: TGTGCCACCAGGGGACAGGGTTTCTACGAGCAGTACTTC

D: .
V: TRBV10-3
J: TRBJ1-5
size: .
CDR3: CAISEVRLGQSAPLVF
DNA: TGTGCCATCAGTGAGGTCCGCCTTGGGCAATCAGCCCCACTGGTTTTT